The rows below give T cell receptor beta chains drawn from one sample of a study of T-cell reconstitution after alpha-beta-depleted transplantation in children. TCRdb recomputed calls from the PCR reads with MiXCR, one row per CDR3 protein. Among 84,000 or so distinct CDR3 sequences listed, around a sixth were seen once. Sequenced material: PBMCs, mostly from graft donor cells, taken 180 days after TCRalphabeta/CD19-depleted stem cell transplant. The receptors stem from a male patient aged 2-15 years who had a stem cell transplant for acute lymphoblastic leukemia, so the T cells may come from the graft donor. Both conserved end residues are part of each CDR3. The D gene is left open where the match is weak. Where a row states a size, it is once, few, many or the class of an expanded clone; other rows omit it.

j_call | v_call | d_call | clone_size | cdr3_nt | cdr3_aa
TRBJ1-4 | TRBV6-1 | . | . | TGTGCCAGCAGACGGGCGGGGGTCCTTAATGAAAAACTGTTTTTT | CASRRAGVLNEKLFF
TRBJ2-1 | TRBV20-1 | . | few | TGCAGTGCTAGAGATTGGAGAGATGAGCAGTTCTTC | CSARDWRDEQFF
TRBJ2-4 | TRBV6-1 | TRBD1 | . | TGTGCCAGCAGTAGACAGGGCAAAAACATTCAGTACTTC | CASSRQGKNIQYF
TRBJ2-2 | TRBV5-1 | . | . | TGCGCCAGCAGCAGAGGGACCGCGAACACCGGGGAGCTGTTTTTT | CASSRGTANTGELFF
TRBJ2-2 | TRBV12-3/TRBV12-4 | . | few | TGTGCCAGCAGCCCCCGGGGCAGCACCACCGGGGAGCTGTTTTTT | CASSPRGSTTGELFF
TRBJ1-2 | TRBV12-3/TRBV12-4 | . | few | TGTGCCAGCAGCCCATCAGGGGAGAGATATGGCTACACCTTC | CASSPSGERYGYTF
TRBJ2-7 | TRBV5-1 | . | many | TGCGCCAGCAGACGTGACGACTTCTCCTACGAGCAGTACTTC | CASRRDDFSYEQYF
TRBJ2-7 | TRBV3-1 | . | . | TGTGCCAGCAGCCAAGAGGCAGAGGACTACGAGCAGTACTTC | CASSQEAEDYEQYF
TRBJ2-7 | TRBV28 | . | few | TGTGCCAGCACGAAAACAGGGCCCGTTAAGTACGAGCAGTACTTC | CASTKTGPVKYEQYF
TRBJ2-1 | TRBV29-1 | . | . | TGCAGCGTTGAAGAGAGACCCCCGGTGTTATCGTACAATGAGCAGTTCTTC | CSVEERPPVLSYNEQFF
TRBJ2-3 | TRBV10-3 | . | few | TGTGCCATCAGTGAGTCGCCCATCGGGGGCGGGGCAGATACGCAGTATTTT | CAISESPIGGGADTQYF
TRBJ2-1 | TRBV20-1 | . | . | TGCAGTGCTAGAGAGGGGTATGAGCAGTTCTTC | CSAREGYEQFF
TRBJ1-1 | TRBV11-2 | . | . | TGTGCCAGCAGCTTTGTACCCACCTGGCCAGGGGATAAGAACACTGAAGCTTTCTTT | CASSFVPTWPGDKNTEAFF
TRBJ2-3 | TRBV3-1 | . | . | TGTGCCAGCAGCCAAGATTTAAGGAGGCTTAGCACAGATACGCAGTATTTT | CASSQDLRRLSTDTQYF
TRBJ2-7 | TRBV27 | . | . | TGTGCCAGCAGTTCCCGCCCATTCTCAGGGATCGACGAGCAGTACTTC | CASSSRPFSGIDEQYF
TRBJ2-3 | TRBV11-3 | . | . | TGTGCCAGCCAGATCGGGGGCACAGATACGCAGTATTTT | CASQIGGTDTQYF